The present entry profiles one T cell receptor (beta chain) with its context. What it recognizes is unknown. The CDR3 consists of 16 residues. Germline CDR1 is SGHVS and CDR2 is FQNEAQ. The ends lost 3 bases at V and 10 bases at J; junction bases unmatched: 15. Researchers used genomic DNA as the template to profile TCR beta VDJ and CDR3. A single record per CDR3 protein comes from TCRdb applying MiXCR to the reads. The data hold approximately 250,000 distinct CDR3 sequences, with less than 85% observed a single time. This entry is derived from a study of CD8+CD57+ T cells in acquired aplastic anemia. Looking at the study overall: Yields of DNA that came from sorted CD4+ and CD8+ cells averaged about 3.4 ug. Study-level results: Overlapping CD8+ CDR3 repertoires of patients and controls contained approximately 29 shared sequences.

Selection for sequencing was limited to patients who had shown CD8+CD57+ cell expansion by flow cytometry. Severe acquired aplastic anemia was diagnosed in all patients. The clonotype was recovered from a human donor with aplastic anemia. Sequencing was done on a sample of sorted CD4+, CD8+, or CD8+CD57+ T cells (not recorded which) from PBMCs. The rearrangement links TRBV7-8 to TRBJ2-1, with 7 positions matching TRBD2. Here the CDR3 DNA reads TGTGCCAGCAGCTTTCCGGGAGGCCGGGGTAGGGAGGAGCAGTTCTTC. Its protein product is CASSFPGGRGREEQFF.